Listed here are 19 T cell receptor beta chains from one sample, sequenced in a study of blood T cells in healthy people across ages. Next came a second PCR, run for about 6 to 12 cycles, which used a sample-barcoded 5' primer along with a J-beta primer mix. One entry per CDR3 protein results from TCRdb running MiXCR on the 5' RACE reads. Among around 710,000 distinct CDR3 sequences, approximately 39% were seen once, and the ten largest hold 20% to 25%. The sequencing sample was made of blood. The receptors derive from an older woman in good health.

This clonotype appeared a few times. This chain uses TRBV14 with TRBJ1-6; no reliable D call. V gave up 0 bases and J gave up 7 bases, with 7 bases separating them. CDR3 size: 14 residues. Germline V CDR1 and CDR2: SGHDN, FVKESK. DNA of the CDR3: TGTGCCAGCAGCCAAGAGCGGCGGAATTCACCCCTCCACTTT. It translates to CASSQERRNSPLHF.

In this sample, this clonotype turned up a few times. This sequence joins TRBV5-1 and TRBJ2-4; possibly TRBD1 for D (5 bases). This CDR3 is built from 18 residues. With 4 bases removed from V and 10 bases from J, the gap between germline ends came to 30 bases. CDR1 and CDR2 from the germline V gene are SGHRS and YFSETQ. The CDR3 spells CASSPTHTTGPTVGIQYF. CDR3 nucleotide sequence: TGCGCCAGCAGCCCCACTCATACCACAGGCCCTACGGTCGGAATTCAGTACTTC.

The DNA of the CDR3 is TGTGCCAGCAGTTTTGAGGGGGGAGGTAATGAAAAACTGTTTTTT. It specifies CASSFEGGGNEKLFF. The rearrangement links TRBV28 to TRBJ1-4; weak D call: TRBD1 (6 bases). CDR3 length: 15 amino acids. Germline CDR1 and CDR2: MDHEN and SYDVKM. Trimming took 3 bases from V and 4 from J, leaving 12 bases between them.

Remarks on this clonotype: This may stem from a read error, because a much larger clone lies one nucleotide away. The chain combines TRBV10-3 with TRBJ2-7; TRBD2 is a possible D gene (5 bases). CDR1 and CDR2 (germline): ENHRY, SYGVKD. V was shortened by 6 bases and J by 7 bases, with 13 bases between the two germline ends. CDR3 size: 12 residues. The DNA of the CDR3 is TGTGCCATCAGACCTCTAGCCAATGAGCAGTACTTC. This translates into CAIRPLANEQYF.

V usage is TRBV12-3 or TRBV12-4 and J usage is TRBJ2-7; 8 bases are shared with TRBD1. J lost 1 base, V lost 5 bases, and 4 bases had no gene match. The CDR3 runs to 14 residues. The CDR3: CASSVDRVSYEQYF. The CDR3 DNA follows: TGTGCCAGCAGTGTGGACAGGGTTTCCTACGAGCAGTACTTC.

This clonotype was picked up many times. This sequence may be a read error, since a much larger clone differs from it by one base. The chain recombines TRBV7-2 with TRBJ2-4; a possible D gene is TRBD1 (6 bases). CDR1 and CDR2 (germline): SGHTA, FQGNSA. The CDR3 has 13 amino acids. Trimming removed 5 bases at V and 3 bases at J, with 8 bases between. CDR3 in amino acids: CASSVGGKNIQYF. CDR3 in DNA: TGTGCCAGCAGCGTAGGGGGCAAAAACATTCAGTACTTC.

A remark on this clonotype: This sequence may be a read error, since a much larger clone differs from it by one base. The chain employs TRBV4-3 and TRBJ2-5; no reliable D call. The CDR3 consists of 17 residues. Germline V gives CDR1 LGHNA, CDR2 YSLEER. V was pared by 1 base and J by 1 base, with 16 bases between. The CDR3 DNA is TGCGCCAGCAGCCAAGGGATCGTGGGCAGCTTCCAAGAGACCCAGTACTTC. Protein product: CASSQGIVGSFQETQYF.

This clonotype came up a few times. CDR3 loop: CASRVQGVISYEQYF. Written as DNA, the CDR3 is TGTGCCAGCAGGGTACAGGGGGTAATCTCCTACGAGCAGTACTTC. The chain couples TRBV7-2 to TRBJ2-7, with TRBD1 matching 8 bases. The CDR3 contains 15 residues. Per the germline V gene, CDR1 is SGHTA and CDR2 is FQGNSA. The junction had 7 bases not matched to a gene; V was cut back by 6 bases and J by 0 bases.

This clonotype appeared a few times. The rearrangement uses TRBV20-1 and TRBJ1-2, with D maybe TRBD1 (5 bases). Trimming removed 0 bases at V and 4 bases at J, with 12 bases between. CDR1 and CDR2 (germline): DFQATT, SNEGSKA (reference sequence). The CDR3 spans 14 residues. This chain's CDR3 is CSARDIPGTYGYTF. CDR3 sequence (DNA): TGCAGTGCTAGAGATATCCCAGGGACCTATGGCTACACCTTC.

The chain couples TRBV7-6 to TRBJ2-7, with TRBD2 as a possible D gene (5 bases). The CDR3 sequence is 15 residues long. Germline lookup yields CDR1 SGHVS and CDR2 FNYEAQ. The ends were cut back, 0 bases at V and 1 base at J, with 10 bases in the middle. Here the CDR3 reads CASSLAAGSSYEQYF. CDR3 nucleotides: TGTGCCAGCAGCTTAGCGGCGGGTTCGTCCTACGAGCAGTACTTC.

This clonotype was picked up a small number of times. V gene TRBV11-2 combines with J gene TRBJ2-5, with a tentative D call TRBD2 (5 bases). The J call may be mistaken, given a closer DNA end match to TRBJ2-7. There are 17 residues in the CDR3. The V gene's germline CDR1 is SGHAT and CDR2 FQNNGV. The CDR3 region is CASSLQLGMIGTYEQYF. In DNA, the CDR3 is TGTGCCAGCAGCTTACAACTAGGGATGATTGGAACCTACGAGCAGTACTTC.

This clonotype was recorded many times. The chain recombines TRBV6-2 or TRBV6-3 with TRBJ2-1, with 9 bases that match TRBD1. Germline lookup yields CDR1 MNHEY and CDR2 SVGEGT. This CDR3 has 18 amino acids. V was clipped by 6 bases and J by 7 bases; unmatched bases: 19. The CDR3 region has the DNA TGTGCCAGCAGCCCAATTCGCTATGCCTCGGACAGGGGAAATGAGCAGTTCTTC. This translates into CASSPIRYASDRGNEQFF.

The gene calls are TRBV27 and TRBJ2-7; D might be TRBD1 or TRBD2, each matching 5 bases. The V gene's germline CDR1 is MNHEY and CDR2 SMNVEV (reference sequence). The V end lost 9 bases, the J end lost 7 bases, and 22 bases lay between the germline ends. There are 14 residues in the CDR3. CDR3 loop: CARYYRGLYNEQYF. The CDR3 DNA reads as TGTGCCAGATATTATCGGGGCCTCTACAATGAGCAGTACTTC.

The DNA for the CDR3 is TGTGCCAGCAGCCACCGTACGGGAGCTAACTATGGCTACACCTTC. Translating it yields CASSHRTGANYGYTF. The V call is TRBV3-1, the J call TRBJ1-2, with D uncertain. Germline CDR1 and CDR2: LGHDT and YNNKEL (reference sequence). The CDR3 spans 15 residues. V was clipped by 3 bases and J by 0 bases, with 11 bases between them.

The chain carries TRBV5-1 and TRBJ1-2; D not certain. Germline values: CDR1 SGHRS, CDR2 YFSETQ. The CDR3 runs to 12 residues. V dropped 3 bases and J dropped 6 bases, with 9 bases sitting between them. CDR3 in amino acids: CASSSTLDGYTF. The CDR3 nucleotides read TGCGCCAGCAGCTCGACCCTGGATGGCTACACCTTC.

The chain has TRBV5-1 and TRBJ2-7; 14 bases are shared with TRBD2. This CDR3 contains 15 residues. The junction had 4 bases not matched to a gene; V was cut back by 5 bases and J by 3 bases. In germline, CDR1 is SGHRS, CDR2 YFSETQ. The CDR3 loop reads CASRGLAGEGYEQYF. The DNA for the CDR3 is TGCGCCAGCAGGGGACTAGCGGGAGAAGGCTACGAGCAGTACTTC.

The genes are TRBV5-1 and TRBJ2-1; TRBD2 agrees at 8 bases. With V trimmed by 6 bases and J by 9 bases, 11 bases remained unmatched. Germline loops: CDR1 SGHRS, CDR2 YFSETQ. This CDR3 has 14 amino acids. The CDR3 protein is CASIRSGGPTEQFF. CDR3 DNA sequence: TGCGCCAGCATTAGGAGCGGGGGACCCACTGAGCAGTTCTTC. Based on the CDR3 plus reference TRBV5-1 and TRBJ2-1, the full variable domain is KAGVTQTPRYLIKTRGQQVTLSCSPISGHRSVSWYQQTPGQGLQFLFEYFSETQRNKGNFPGRFSGRQFSNSRSEMNVSTLELGDSALYLCASIRSGGPTEQFFGPGTRLTVL.

The chain couples TRBV28 to TRBJ2-7, with D possibly TRBD2 on 6 matching bases. Germline assignment: CDR1 MDHEN and CDR2 SYDVKM. Trimming left V 0 bases short and J 0 bases short, with 15 bases between. This CDR3 has 17 residues. The CDR3 here is CASSLWMMEGSSYEQYF. CDR3 in DNA: TGTGCCAGCAGTTTATGGATGATGGAGGGGAGCTCCTACGAGCAGTACTTC.

This sequence joins TRBV7-9 and TRBJ2-4; TRBD1 aligns across 7 bases. With V trimmed by 8 bases and J by 15 bases, 19 bases remained unmatched. In germline, CDR1 is SEHNR, CDR2 FQNEAQ (reference sequence). The length of the CDR3 is 14 residues. CDR3 loop: CASPRDSSQETRYF. The DNA of the CDR3 is TGTGCCAGCCCTCGGGACAGCAGCCAAGAGACCCGGTACTTC.